This T cell receptor (beta chain) was identified during a study of T cell repertoires in cytomegalovirus infection. A single record per CDR3 protein comes from TCRdb applying MiXCR to the reads. The sample gives some 350,000 distinct CDR3 sequences, approximately 35% of which show up once; 13% is in the top ten. Remarks on this clonotype: The antigen is not known.

CDR1 and CDR2 from the germline V gene are MNHEY and SVGAGI. CDR3 length: 16 residues. Trimming removed 4 bases from V and 3 bases from J; junction bases left unmatched: 6. The TCR comes from a human donor in good health (CMV status not recorded). Some clones in this sample may be carry-over from other donors' samples. The J gene is TRBJ2-3, the V gene TRBV6-5; 11 bases match TRBD2. The specimen comprised cultured PBMCs, sampled from culture after CMV antigen stimulation. CDR3 in amino acids: CASSSPTSGVTDTQYF. In DNA, the CDR3 is TGTGCCAGCAGTTCCCCGACTAGCGGGGTAACAGATACGCAGTATTTT.